This T cell receptor beta chain was recorded in a study of T cells in localized non-small cell lung cancer. Study-level points and caveats: Uninvolved adjacent lung showed peak T cell clonality, exceeding tumor. In adjacent lung appeared a median around 59 of the top 100 tumor clones.

Trimming took off 1 base at V and 6 bases at J, with 12 bases between the two ends. From germline, CDR1 is KGHSH and CDR2 LQKENI. This CDR3 spans 14 amino acids. Generated by immunoSEQ multiplex PCR, the TCRdb table keeps only in-frame clones and is missing some. Here the sample spans about 25,000 clones, 86% being singletons. As for this clone: Antigen: not known.

This sequence joins TRBV18 and TRBJ1-1; D gene ambiguous. The material sequenced was peripheral blood, taken before any cancer treatment. This receptor was obtained from an older female donor with stage I lung adenocarcinoma. The DNA for the CDR3 is TGTGCCAGCTCACCACTATCTTCTGGGCCTGAAGCTTTCTTT. This codes for CASSPLSSGPEAFF.